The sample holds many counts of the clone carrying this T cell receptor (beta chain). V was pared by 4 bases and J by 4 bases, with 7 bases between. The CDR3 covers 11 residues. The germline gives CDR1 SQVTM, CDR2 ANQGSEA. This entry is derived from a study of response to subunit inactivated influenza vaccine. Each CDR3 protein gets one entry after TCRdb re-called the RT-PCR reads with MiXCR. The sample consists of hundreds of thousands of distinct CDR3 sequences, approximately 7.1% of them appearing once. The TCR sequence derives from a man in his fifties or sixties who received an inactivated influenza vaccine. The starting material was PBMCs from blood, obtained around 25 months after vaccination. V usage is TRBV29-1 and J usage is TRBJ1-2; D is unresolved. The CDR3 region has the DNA TGCAGCGTTGGATTTCCCTATGGCTACACCTTC. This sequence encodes CSVGFPYGYTF.